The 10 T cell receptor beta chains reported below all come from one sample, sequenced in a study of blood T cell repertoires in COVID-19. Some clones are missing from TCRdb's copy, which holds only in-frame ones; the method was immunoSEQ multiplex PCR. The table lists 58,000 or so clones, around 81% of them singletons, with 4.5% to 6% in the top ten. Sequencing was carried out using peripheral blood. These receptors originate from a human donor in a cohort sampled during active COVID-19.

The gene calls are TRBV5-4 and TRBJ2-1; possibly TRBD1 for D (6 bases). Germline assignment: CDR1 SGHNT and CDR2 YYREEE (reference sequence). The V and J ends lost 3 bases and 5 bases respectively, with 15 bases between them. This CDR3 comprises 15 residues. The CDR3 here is CASSWLGGPDNEQFF. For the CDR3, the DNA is TGTGCCAGCAGCTGGTTAGGGGGTCCAGACAATGAGCAGTTCTTC.

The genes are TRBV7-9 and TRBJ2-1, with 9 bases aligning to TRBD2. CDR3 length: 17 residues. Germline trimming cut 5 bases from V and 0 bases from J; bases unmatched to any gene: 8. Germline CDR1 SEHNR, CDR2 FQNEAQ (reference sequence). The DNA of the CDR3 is TGTGCCAGCAGCCCCGCCCCGACTAGCGGCTCCTACAATGAGCAGTTCTTC. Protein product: CASSPAPTSGSYNEQFF.

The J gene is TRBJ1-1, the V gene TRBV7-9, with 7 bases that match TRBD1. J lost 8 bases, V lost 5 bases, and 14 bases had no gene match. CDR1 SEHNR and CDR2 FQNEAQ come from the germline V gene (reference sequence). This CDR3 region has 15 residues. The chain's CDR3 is CASSPFYRGSLEAFF. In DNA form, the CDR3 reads TGTGCCAGCAGCCCGTTCTACAGGGGAAGTCTGGAAGCTTTCTTT.

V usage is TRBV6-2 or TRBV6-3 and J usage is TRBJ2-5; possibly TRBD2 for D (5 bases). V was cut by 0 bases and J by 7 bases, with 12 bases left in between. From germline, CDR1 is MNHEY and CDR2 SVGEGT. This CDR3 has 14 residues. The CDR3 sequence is CASSYSEVVGTQYF. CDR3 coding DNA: TGTGCCAGCAGTTACTCGGAGGTGGTGGGGACCCAGTACTTC.

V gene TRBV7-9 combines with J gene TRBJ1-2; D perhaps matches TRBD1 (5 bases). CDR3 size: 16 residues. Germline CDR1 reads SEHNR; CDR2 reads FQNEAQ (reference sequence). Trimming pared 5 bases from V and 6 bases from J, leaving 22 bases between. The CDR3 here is CASSPNVIAGENGYTF. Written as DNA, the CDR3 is TGTGCCAGCAGCCCCAATGTAATCGCGGGGGAAAATGGCTACACCTTC.

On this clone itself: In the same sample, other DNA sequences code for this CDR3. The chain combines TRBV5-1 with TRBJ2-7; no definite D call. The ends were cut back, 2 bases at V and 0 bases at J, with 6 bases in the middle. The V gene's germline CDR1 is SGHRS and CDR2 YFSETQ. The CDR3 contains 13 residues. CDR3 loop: CASSFGSSYEQYF. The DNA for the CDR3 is TGCGCCAGCAGCTTTGGCAGCTCCTACGAGCAGTACTTC. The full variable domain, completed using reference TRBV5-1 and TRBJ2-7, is KAGVTQTPRYLIKTRGQQVTLSCSPISGHRSVSWYQQTPGQGLQFLFEYFSETQRNKGNFPGRFSGRQFSNSRSEMNVSTLELGDSALYLCASSFGSSYEQYFGPGTRLTVT.

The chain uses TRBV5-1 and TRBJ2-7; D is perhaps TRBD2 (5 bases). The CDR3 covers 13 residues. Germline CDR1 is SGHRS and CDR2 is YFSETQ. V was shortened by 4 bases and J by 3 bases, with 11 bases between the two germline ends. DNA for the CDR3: TGCGCCAGCAGCGTAGGAGGACGCTACGAGCAGTACTTC. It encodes CASSVGGRYEQYF.

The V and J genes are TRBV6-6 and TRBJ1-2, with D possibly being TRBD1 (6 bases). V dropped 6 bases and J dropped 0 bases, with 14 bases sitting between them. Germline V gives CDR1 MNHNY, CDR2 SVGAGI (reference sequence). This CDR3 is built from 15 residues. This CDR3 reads CASRYHRETNYGYTF. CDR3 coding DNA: TGTGCCAGCAGGTACCACAGGGAAACTAACTATGGCTACACCTTC.

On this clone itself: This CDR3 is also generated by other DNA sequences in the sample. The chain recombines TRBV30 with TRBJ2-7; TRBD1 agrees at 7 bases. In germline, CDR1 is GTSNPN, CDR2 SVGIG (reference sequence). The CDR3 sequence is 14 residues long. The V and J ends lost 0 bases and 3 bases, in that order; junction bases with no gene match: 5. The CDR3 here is CAWSVWDSRYEQYF. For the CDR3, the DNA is TGTGCCTGGAGTGTATGGGACAGCCGCTACGAGCAGTACTTC.

The CDR3 is CASSDPGQGAYEQYF. As DNA, the CDR3 is TGTGCCAGCAGTGACCCGGGACAGGGGGCTTATGAGCAGTACTTC. The V call is TRBV25-1, the J call TRBJ2-7, with 12 bases aligning to TRBD1. The CDR3 extends over 15 amino acids. Germline assignment: CDR1 MGHDK and CDR2 SYGVNS. The trim removed 3 bases at V and 7 bases at J, leaving 7 bases unmatched.